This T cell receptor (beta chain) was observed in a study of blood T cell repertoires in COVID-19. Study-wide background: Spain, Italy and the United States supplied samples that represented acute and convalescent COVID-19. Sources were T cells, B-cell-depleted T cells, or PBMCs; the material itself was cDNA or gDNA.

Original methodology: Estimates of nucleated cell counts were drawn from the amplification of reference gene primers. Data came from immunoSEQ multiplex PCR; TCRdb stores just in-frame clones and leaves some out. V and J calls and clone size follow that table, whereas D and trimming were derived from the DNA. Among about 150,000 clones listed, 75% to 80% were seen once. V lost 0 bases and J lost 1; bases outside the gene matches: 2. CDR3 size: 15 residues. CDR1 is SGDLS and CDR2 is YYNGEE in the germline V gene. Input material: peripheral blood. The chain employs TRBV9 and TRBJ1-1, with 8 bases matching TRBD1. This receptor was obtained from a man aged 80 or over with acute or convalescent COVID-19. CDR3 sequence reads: CASSVGTGTNTEAFF. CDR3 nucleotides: TGTGCCAGCAGCGTAGGGACAGGGACGAACACTGAAGCTTTCTTT.